The text below deals with one T cell receptor (beta chain). The data are from a study of shared clonotypes between healthy human individuals. Germline assignment: CDR1 LNHDA and CDR2 SQIVND (reference sequence). The CDR3 loop spans 16 amino acids. V lost 3 bases to trimming and J lost 2 bases; unmatched junction nucleotides: 8. Recent vaccinations or acute infections were absent in the healthy HIV-negative adult donors. Everyone who donated was a Caucasian adult who lived in Nashville, Tennessee. The authors divided CD4+ cells into CD45RA+ naive and CD45RA-negative memory subsets. Per the original data handling: Without quality scores, immunoSEQ junctional reads could not be filtered like full-length reads. Repertoires were generated with immunoSEQ multiplex PCR, while TCRdb's copy carries only in-frame clones and drops some. Clone size and the V and J calls come from that table; the DNA yielded D and trimming. The repertoire holds about 1.1 million clones, with 60% to 80% as singletons.

The sequence derives from a man aged 18 to 30 in good health. Some clones in this sample may be carry-over from other donors' samples. The chain has TRBV19 and TRBJ2-7; 9 bases match TRBD1. The specimen was memory CD4+ T cells from PBMCs. Subset given: CD45RA-negative fraction. The CDR3 nucleotides are TGTGCCAGTAGTATGCTTTTGGGACAGGGCCCCTACGAGCAGTACTTC. Amino acids: CASSMLLGQGPYEQYF. Complete variable domain (other parts from reference TRBV19 and TRBJ2-7): DGGITQSPKYLFRKEGQNVTLSCEQNLNHDAMYWYRQDPGQGLRLIYYSQIVNDFQKGDIAEGYSVSREKKESFPLTVTSAQKNPTAFYLCASSMLLGQGPYEQYFGPGTRLTVT.